These T cell receptor beta chains were read from a single sample in a study of early T cells in non-severe SARS-CoV-2 infection. TCRdb recomputed calls from the 5' RACE reads with MiXCR, one row per CDR3 protein. The sample includes 55,000 to 70,000 distinct CDR3 sequences, about 11% seen only once; the top ten take roughly 1.2%. The sequenced sample was whole blood, obtained at baseline. Receptors originate from an adult who was a healthcare worker with PCR-confirmed SARS-CoV-2 infection or an uninfected control (not recorded which). The donor label of this sample is uncertain. The CDR3 runs from the conserved cysteine through the conserved F or W. Fields, in order: D gene, V gene, CDR3 protein. The D gene is left open where the match is weak.

d_gene: NA; v_gene: TRBV12-3/TRBV12-4; CDR3aa: CASSFLGRGETQYF
d_gene: NA; v_gene: TRBV5-1; CDR3aa: CASSLPSEIPDTQYF
d_gene: TRBD1; v_gene: TRBV9; CDR3aa: CASSFTGTGAGELFF
d_gene: TRBD2; v_gene: TRBV7-7; CDR3aa: CASSPRMASGGRETQYF
d_gene: TRBD1; v_gene: TRBV7-9; CDR3aa: CASSSSTGVAEAFF
d_gene: TRBD2; v_gene: TRBV7-8; CDR3aa: CASSLKGTSGTYNEQFF
d_gene: NA; v_gene: TRBV11-2; CDR3aa: CASSLSGTYEGNEQFF
d_gene: NA; v_gene: TRBV12-3/TRBV12-4; CDR3aa: CASSLSPGFGGYTF
d_gene: NA; v_gene: TRBV12-5; CDR3aa: CASGLEGTEAFF
d_gene: TRBD1; v_gene: TRBV2; CDR3aa: CASSPTGTGDYGYTF
d_gene: NA; v_gene: TRBV7-6; CDR3aa: CASSLFPGSVTEAFF